One sample yielded the 15 T cell receptor beta chains listed below, sequenced in a study of blood T cell repertoires in COVID-19. Libraries were prepared by immunoSEQ multiplex PCR; TCRdb keeps only in-frame clonotypes and omits some of them. This sample has 220,000 or so clones, with more than 65% found just once. Sequenced sample: peripheral blood. The receptor source for this set is a woman aged 55-75 years with acute or convalescent COVID-19.

The chain is built from TRBV11-3 and TRBJ1-5, with D tentatively TRBD1 (5 bases). Germline CDR1 reads SGHNT; CDR2 reads YENEEA. V lost 2 bases and J lost 4, with 12 bases in between. CDR3 length: 15 amino acids. CDR3 nucleotide sequence: TGTGCCAGCAGCTTAACGTCCGGGGGAAATCAGCCCCAGCATTTT. Amino acid sequence: CASSLTSGGNQPQHF.

The chain recombines TRBV7-9 with TRBJ1-5, with D perhaps matching TRBD1 (5 bases). The V end lost 3 bases, the J end lost 9 bases, and 9 bases lay between the germline ends. The CDR3 contains 12 residues. Per germline, CDR1 SEHNR and CDR2 FQNEAQ (reference sequence). DNA for the CDR3: TGTGCCAGCAGCTTCAGGGATGGGCCCCAGCATTTT. Protein sequence: CASSFRDGPQHF.

The chain recombines TRBV18 with TRBJ2-7; the match to TRBD1 covers 8 bases. Germline-derived CDR1 and CDR2 are KGHSH and LQKENI. Trimming removed 5 bases from V and 3 bases from J; junction bases left unmatched: 12. CDR3 length: 16 amino acids. The CDR3 nucleotides are TGTGCCAGCTCAACGAAGCAGGGGGCAGGTTTCTACGAGCAGTACTTC. Translating gives CASSTKQGAGFYEQYF.

This clone occurred a few times. The chain carries TRBV9 and TRBJ2-6; D is perhaps TRBD1 (6 bases). V was cut by 1 base and J by 1 base, with 6 bases left in between. The CDR3 runs to 15 residues. The germline gives CDR1 SGDLS, CDR2 YYNGEE. This CDR3 is CASSVTGSGANVLTF. The CDR3, as DNA: TGTGCCAGCAGCGTAACAGGGTCTGGGGCCAACGTCCTGACTTTC.

The CDR3 bases are TGTGCCAGCAGCTTAGCAGGGATCACTGAAGCTTTCTTT. Translated, it gives CASSLAGITEAFF. The rearrangement uses TRBV13 and TRBJ1-1; possibly TRBD1 for D (5 bases). CDR3 length: 13 residues. V was shortened by 1 base and J by 4 bases, with 7 bases between the two germline ends. Germline assignment: CDR1 PRHDT and CDR2 FYEKMQ (reference sequence). Full variable domain (outside the CDR3, taken from reference TRBV13 and TRBJ1-1): AAGVIQSPRHLIKEKRETATLKCYPIPRHDTVYWYQQGPGQDPQFLISFYEKMQSDKGSIPDRFSAQQFSDYHSELNMSSLELGDSALYFCASSLAGITEAFFGQGTRLTVV.

The genes are TRBV6-1 and TRBJ1-6; the match to TRBD1 covers 7 bases. The V gene end was trimmed by 6 bases and the J gene end by 10 bases; junction bases not matched to a gene: 6. Germline assignment: CDR1 MNHNS and CDR2 SASEGT. CDR3 length: 13 amino acids. The CDR3 nucleotides are TGTGCCAGCAGCTCCGGACAGGTGTCACCCCTCCACTTT. Translation: CASSSGQVSPLHF.

The chain has TRBV5-1 and TRBJ1-1; 7 nucleotides agree with TRBD1. V shed 0 bases, J shed 1 base, and the junction held 3 bases outside the gene matches. This CDR3 region has 15 residues. In germline, CDR1 is SGHRS, CDR2 YFSETQ. Written as DNA, the CDR3 is TGCGCCAGCAGCTTGGCTCGGACAGGGAACACTGAAGCTTTCTTT. Its translation: CASSLARTGNTEAFF.

This chain connects TRBV7-2 to TRBJ2-1; TRBD2 aligns across 10 bases. Germline trimming cut 3 bases from V and 13 bases from J; bases unmatched to any gene: 6. The CDR3 consists of 13 residues. The germline CDR1 and CDR2 sequences are SGHTA and FQGNSA. The CDR3 DNA reads as TGTGCCAGCAGCTTGGATCCACTAGCGGGACAGTTCTTC. Amino acids: CASSLDPLAGQFF.

The sample holds a few counts of this clone. This chain links TRBV5-5 with TRBJ2-3; D not resolved. The V gene lost 0 bases and the J gene lost 0 bases, with 5 bases spanning the gap. The CDR3 sequence is 14 residues long. Per germline, CDR1 SGHKS and CDR2 YYEKEE (reference sequence). The CDR3 DNA reads as TGTGCCAGCAGCTTGGGGGCGAGCACAGATACGCAGTATTTT. This codes for CASSLGASTDTQYF. Variable domain in full (rest from reference TRBV5-5 and TRBJ2-3): DAGVTQSPTHLIKTRGQQVTLRCSPISGHKSVSWYQQVLGQGPQFIFQYYEKEERGRGNFPDRFSARQFPNYSSELNVNALLLGDSALYLCASSLGASTDTQYFGPGTRLTVL.

V usage is TRBV21-1 and J usage is TRBJ2-2; TRBD1, as called in the table, went unchecked against the DNA. TRBV21-1 is classified as a pseudogene. This CDR3 comprises 16 residues. DNA of the CDR3: TGTGCCAGCAGCAAATGGGGACAGGCTAACACCGGGGAGCTGTTTTTT. Amino acids: CASSKWGQANTGELFF.

The V gene is TRBV29-1, the J gene TRBJ1-1; D uncertain. This CDR3 is 12 amino acids long. Trimming took 4 bases from V and 6 from J, leaving 12 bases between them. Germline loops: CDR1 SQVTM, CDR2 ANQGSEA. The DNA for the CDR3 is TGCAGCGTTGTCAGAGTAGACTCTGAAGCTTTCTTT. Its translation: CSVVRVDSEAFF.

The table lists this clone with a few counts. Other DNA sequences within the sample encode an identical CDR3. V usage is TRBV6-5 and J usage is TRBJ2-3; TRBD2 matches 8 bases. Germline CDR1 and CDR2: MNHEY and SVGAGI. With 2 bases clipped from V and 2 bases from J, the junction kept 3 bases outside the gene matches. The CDR3 has 15 residues. CDR3 loop: CASSYAGGLTDTQYF. CDR3 DNA sequence: TGTGCCAGCAGTTACGCGGGGGGCCTCACAGATACGCAGTATTTT.

This chain connects TRBV9 to TRBJ1-1; tentatively, D is TRBD1 (6 bases). From germline, CDR1 is SGDLS and CDR2 YYNGEE. The CDR3 consists of 14 residues. Trimming stripped 5 bases from V and 5 bases from J, with 16 bases between. Here the CDR3 reads CASRPNRAGTEAFF. The CDR3 DNA is TGTGCCAGCAGACCCAACAGGGCGGGTACTGAAGCTTTCTTT.

This chain uses TRBV3-1 (or the pseudogene TRBV3-2) with TRBJ1-2; no clear D gene. V lost 1 base and J lost 2, with 8 bases in between. The germline V gene encodes CDR1 LGHDT and CDR2 YNNKEL (reference sequence). CDR3 length: 14 amino acids. The CDR3 nucleotides are TGTGCCAGCAGCCAAGCGACTGCAAACTATGGCTACACCTTC. Encoded protein: CASSQATANYGYTF.

This clone has a handful of counts. This sequence joins TRBV19 and TRBJ1-5; D is ambiguous. CDR1 and CDR2 (germline): LNHDA, SQIVND (reference sequence). The CDR3 has 13 residues. Between the trimmed V and J ends, which lost 7 bases and 3 bases, there was a span of 10 bases. As DNA, the CDR3 is TGTGCCAGTACGCGAGGTGTCAATCAGCCCCAGCATTTT. Amino acid sequence: CASTRGVNQPQHF.